The 27 T cell receptor beta chains below were found in one sample sequenced in a study of CD8 T cells in Susac syndrome. Random hexamers were used to reverse transcribe an amount of roughly 0.5 to 1 ug RNA. TCRdb re-called the immunoSEQ multiplex PCR reads with MiXCR, one entry per CDR3 protein. Here the sample spans 200,000 to 250,000 distinct CDR3 sequences, about 94% being singletons. The sequencing sample was made of CD4+ T cells from PBMCs. Receptor source: a human donor with multiple sclerosis.

V is TRBV3-1 and J is TRBJ2-1; 11 bases are a match to TRBD2. Trimming cost V 3 bases and J 4 bases; bases outside gene matches: 5. This CDR3 has 16 amino acids. Germline values: CDR1 LGHDT, CDR2 YNNKEL (reference sequence). CDR3 region: CASSHSGTSGYNEQFF. For the CDR3, the DNA is TGTGCCAGCAGCCATTCCGGGACTAGCGGATACAATGAGCAGTTCTTC.

The V and J genes are TRBV18 and TRBJ2-5; 8 nucleotides agree with TRBD2. The CDR3 spans 18 residues. Germline V gene sequence: CDR1 KGHSH, CDR2 LQKENI. Trimming cost V 3 bases and J 0 bases; bases outside gene matches: 12. CDR3 amino acids: CASSPAGWQRENQETQYF. In DNA, the CDR3 is TGTGCCAGCTCACCGGCGGGATGGCAGCGGGAGAACCAAGAGACCCAGTACTTC.

The CDR3 coding sequence is TGTGCCAGCAGCCTCAAAAGTCGCCCCGACTTTTCCTACAATGAGCAGTTCTTC. Amino acid sequence: CASSLKSRPDFSYNEQFF. This chain uses TRBV3-1 with TRBJ2-1; D is unresolved. CDR1 and CDR2 (germline): LGHDT, YNNKEL (reference sequence). Between the trimmed V and J ends, which lost 4 bases and 1 base, there was a span of 20 bases. The CDR3 runs 18 residues.

This chain's CDR3 is CASSFPTGGAIGELFF. In DNA form, the CDR3 reads TGTGCCAGCAGCTTTCCGACAGGGGGCGCAATCGGGGAGCTGTTTTTT. The rearrangement links TRBV11-2 to TRBJ2-2, with 10 bases identical to TRBD1. CDR1 is SGHAT and CDR2 is FQNNGV in the germline V gene. This CDR3 contains 16 residues. Unmatched junction bases numbered 8, after V lost 3 bases and J lost 7 bases.

The chain links TRBV20-1 to TRBJ2-1, with D unresolved. The germline V and J ends were trimmed by 8 bases and 2 bases, with 10 bases remaining between them. The CDR3 consists of 12 residues. The V gene's germline CDR1 is DFQATT and CDR2 SNEGSKA (reference sequence). CDR3 sequence: CSCRPAYNEQFF. In DNA, the CDR3 is TGCAGTTGCCGGCCGGCCTACAATGAGCAGTTCTTC.

This chain joins TRBV21-1 and TRBJ2-5; TRBD1 is taken as the D call from the table, unchecked against the DNA. TRBV21-1 constitutes a pseudogene. The CDR3 has 12 residues. The CDR3 loop is CASPREPETQYF. Written as DNA, the CDR3 is TGTGCCAGCCCCCGGGAGCCGGAGACCCAGTACTTC.

Written as DNA, the CDR3 is TGTGCCACCAGCATCAGGGACAGGGGCCCAAGACTCTACGAGCAGTACGTC. Protein product: CATSIRDRGPRLYEQYV. This chain links TRBV15 with TRBJ2-7; TRBD1 aligns across 10 bases. V lost 4 bases, J lost 3 bases, and 12 bases stayed unmatched. Per the germline V gene, CDR1 is LNHNV and CDR2 is YYDKDF (reference sequence). The CDR3 runs to 17 residues.

The J gene is TRBJ2-5, the V gene TRBV29-1; 7 bases line up with TRBD1. Looked up from germline, CDR1 is SQVTM and CDR2 is ANQGSEA. Trimming removed 3 bases from V and 1 base from J; junction bases left unmatched: 8. This CDR3 is 15 amino acids long. This CDR3 is CSVDPSHRGQETQYF. The CDR3 coding sequence is TGCAGCGTTGACCCCTCTCACAGGGGCCAAGAGACCCAGTACTTC.

The chain recombines TRBV7-2 with TRBJ1-1; D is undetermined. The CDR3 has 13 residues. CDR1 and CDR2 from the germline V gene are SGHTA and FQGNSA. Trimming removed 3 bases at V and 4 bases at J, with 9 bases between. The CDR3 region is CASSLGWATEAFF. The CDR3 nucleotides read TGTGCCAGCAGCTTGGGGTGGGCCACTGAAGCTTTCTTT.

The J gene is TRBJ1-4, the V gene TRBV10-2; D remains unclear. The CDR3 consists of 17 residues. Trimming removed 3 bases from V and 7 bases from J, with 21 bases in between. Germline lookup yields CDR1 WSHSY and CDR2 SAAADI. The CDR3 bases are TGCGCCAGCAGTGACGTCCGTTTACGCCCAAGTGGTGAAAAACTGTTTTTT. This translates into CASSDVRLRPSGEKLFF.

J is TRBJ1-6 and V is TRBV3-1, with a possible D match to TRBD1 (5 bases). CDR3 length equals 14 residues. Germline CDR1 LGHDT, CDR2 YNNKEL (reference sequence). V lost 7 bases and J 6 bases, leaving 13 bases between the germline ends. The CDR3: CASTPGGGNSPLHF. For the CDR3, the DNA is TGTGCCAGCACGCCGGGGGGTGGTAATTCACCCCTCCACTTT. The full variable domain, with the rest looked up from reference TRBV3-1 and TRBJ1-6, is DTAVSQTPKYLVTQMGNDKSIKCEQNLGHDTMYWYKQDSKKFLKIMFSYNNKELIINETVPNRFSPKSPDKAHLNLHINSLELGDSAVYFCASTPGGGNSPLHFGNGTRLTVT.

This clonotype was recorded once. V gene TRBV20-1 combines with J gene TRBJ2-5; 11 bases match TRBD2. The germline V gene has CDR1 DFQATT and CDR2 SNEGSKA (reference sequence). This CDR3 comprises 16 residues. V lost 3 bases, J lost 2 bases, and 8 bases stayed unmatched. The DNA for the CDR3 is TGCAGTGCTAGTCGTCTAGCGGGGGGCCAACAAGAGACCCAGTACTTC. It codes for CSASRLAGGQQETQYF.

The chain has TRBV6-1 and TRBJ1-3; 11 bases align to TRBD1. V trimming: 5 bases; J trimming: 2 bases; junction bases outside the gene matches: 11. This CDR3 region has 18 residues. Germline CDR1 and CDR2: MNHNS and SASEGT. The CDR3 region is CASSRDRGYNRPGNTIYF. CDR3 DNA: TGTGCCAGCAGTAGGGACAGGGGGTACAATCGTCCTGGAAACACCATATATTTT.

The gene calls are TRBV5-1 and TRBJ2-1; 10 bases fit TRBD2. The CDR3 runs to 17 residues. Trimming at V came to 1 base and at J to 0 bases, leaving 4 bases not matched to a gene. The germline gives CDR1 SGHRS, CDR2 YFSETQ. The CDR3 region has the DNA TGCGCCAGCAGCTTGACAACTAGCGGGACCTCCTACAATGAGCAGTTCTTC. Translated, it gives CASSLTTSGTSYNEQFF.

The gene calls are TRBV7-8 and TRBJ2-1; 7 bases agree with TRBD1. Germline CDR1 is SGHVS and CDR2 is FQNEAQ. The CDR3 sequence is 13 residues long. The ends lost 5 bases at V and 5 bases at J; junction bases unmatched: 3. Here the CDR3 DNA reads TGTGCCAGCAGCGAGGGACAGCACAATGAGCAGTTCTTC. This translates into CASSEGQHNEQFF.

The rearrangement links TRBV27 to TRBJ2-3, with TRBD2 identical over 8 bases. The J segment lost 2 bases and the V segment lost 5 bases, leaving 6 bases of the junction unmatched. The CDR3 is 15 residues long. CDR1 and CDR2 from the germline V gene are MNHEY and SMNVEV (reference sequence). This CDR3 is CASSVERGPTDTQYF. The DNA for the CDR3 is TGTGCCAGCAGTGTGGAGCGGGGGCCCACAGATACGCAGTATTTT.

This rearrangement joins TRBV10-2 to TRBJ2-1; 8 bases fit TRBD1. The CDR3 contains 15 residues. Trimming took 6 bases from V and 4 from J; bases not matched to a gene: 8. Germline CDR1 and CDR2: WSHSY and SAAADI. The DNA of the CDR3 is TGCGCCAGCAGGTCCGGGACAGGCAGGTACAATGAGCAGTTCTTC. It codes for CASRSGTGRYNEQFF.

This clonotype has only one observation. This chain joins TRBV25-1 and TRBJ2-5, with D tentatively TRBD2 (6 bases). This CDR3 has 15 amino acids. V was trimmed by 3 bases and J by 4 bases, leaving 15 bases between them. Per the germline V gene, CDR1 is MGHDK and CDR2 is SYGVNS. The CDR3 is CASSESGGKSETQYF. The CDR3 DNA is TGTGCCAGCAGTGAGAGCGGCGGGAAGTCAGAGACCCAGTACTTC.

The chain has TRBV5-6 and TRBJ1-1; no clear D gene. Germline V gene data show CDR1 as SGHDT and CDR2 as YYEEEE. V dropped 2 bases and J dropped 7 bases, with 12 bases sitting between them. This CDR3 is 13 amino acids long. As DNA, the CDR3 is TGTGCCAGCAGCTTAGGCCGGCGGGGTGAAGCTTTCTTT. This encodes CASSLGRRGEAFF.

The chain carries TRBV12-3 or TRBV12-4 and TRBJ2-3, with a possible D match to TRBD2 (6 bases). Trimming left V 6 bases short and J 2 bases short, with 12 bases between. This CDR3 has 14 amino acids. This CDR3 reads CASRSQRVTDTQYF. CDR3 DNA sequence: TGTGCCAGCAGGTCACAGCGGGTCACAGATACGCAGTATTTT.

The chain combines TRBV29-1 with TRBJ2-7, with D hard to call. The V gene lost 5 bases and the J gene lost 2 bases, with 4 bases spanning the gap. The CDR3 is 10 residues long. The germline gives CDR1 SQVTM, CDR2 ANQGSEA. The DNA of the CDR3 is TGCAGCGTTCTCGCCTACGAGCAGTACTTC. This codes for CSVLAYEQYF.

J is TRBJ2-7 and V is TRBV5-1; 7 bases line up with TRBD1. Trimming removed 4 bases from V and 1 base from J; junction bases left unmatched: 5. Per the germline V gene, CDR1 is SGHRS and CDR2 is YFSETQ. CDR3 length: 14 amino acids. The CDR3 spells CASSLRGQSYEQYF. DNA for the CDR3: TGCGCCAGCAGCCTGAGGGGACAGTCCTACGAGCAGTACTTC.

This rearrangement joins TRBV4-1 to TRBJ2-5, with 8 bases lining up with TRBD2. Germline V gene data show CDR1 as MGHRA and CDR2 as YSYEKL. V lost 2 bases to trimming and J lost 4 bases; unmatched junction nucleotides: 15. CDR3 length equals 18 residues. The CDR3 coding sequence is TGCGCCAGCAGCCAAACTTACGGACTAGCAAATTTTCGAGAGACCCAGTACTTC. Residues: CASSQTYGLANFRETQYF.

The chain combines TRBV6-5 with TRBJ1-1; no definite D call. The CDR3 is made up of 15 amino acids. CDR1 and CDR2 from the germline V gene are MNHEY and SVGAGI. The V gene lost 6 bases and the J gene lost 1 base, with 15 bases spanning the gap. The CDR3 loop reads CASRPPLGGNTEAFF. CDR3 sequence (DNA): TGTGCCAGCAGACCTCCCCTGGGCGGGAACACTGAAGCTTTCTTT.

The chain couples TRBV3-1 to TRBJ2-2, with unresolved D. This CDR3 is built from 12 residues. Trimming cost V 3 bases and J 6 bases, with 5 bases left between them. Germline CDR1 LGHDT, CDR2 YNNKEL (reference sequence). The DNA for the CDR3 is TGTGCCAGCAGCCAGAGTGCCGGGGAGCTGTTTTTT. Translation: CASSQSAGELFF.

The V call is TRBV3-1, the J call TRBJ2-5, with 9 bases aligning to TRBD2. Germline V gene sequence: CDR1 LGHDT, CDR2 YNNKEL (reference sequence). V dropped 0 bases and J dropped 5; count of bases not matched to a gene: 13. CDR3 size: 18 residues. In DNA, the CDR3 is TGTGCCAGCAGCCAAGATGATCTTGCGGGAGGGCCTTCGGAGACCCAGTACTTC. Translating it yields CASSQDDLAGGPSETQYF.

This clonotype has only a few counts. The rearrangement joins TRBV29-1 to TRBJ2-4; 8 nucleotides line up with TRBD1. The CDR3 runs 13 residues. V trimming: 6 bases; J trimming: 8 bases; junction bases outside the gene matches: 9. Germline V gene sequence: CDR1 SQVTM, CDR2 ANQGSEA. The CDR3 DNA sequence: TGCAGCGTACGGACAGGGCCAGGGGACATTCAGTACTTC. As protein: CSVRTGPGDIQYF. The complete variable domain, with remaining parts taken from reference TRBV29-1 and TRBJ2-4, reads SAVISQKPSRDICQRGTSLTIQCQVDSQVTMMFWYRQQPGQSLTLIATANQGSEATYESGFVIDKFPISRPNLTFSTLTVSNMSPEDSSIYLCSVRTGPGDIQYFGAGTRLSVL.